This T cell receptor (beta chain) was found in a study of PD-1 blockade in classical Hodgkin lymphoma. Study conclusions and caveats: For complete responders, baseline diversity was comparable to that of newly diagnosed patients.

On this clone itself: What it recognizes is unknown.

The protocol was immunoSEQ multiplex PCR, while the TCRdb copy is restricted to in-frame clones and leaves out a portion. The table records about 18,000 clones, approximately 79% of them present only once. The trim removed 3 bases at V and 6 bases at J, leaving 10 bases unmatched. Germline V CDR1 and CDR2: MNHNS, SASEGT. The CDR3 spans 18 residues. In every patient, relapse followed autologous stem cell transplantation, while exposure to brentuximab vedotin differed. The material was peripheral blood mononuclear cells (PBMCs), obtained at baseline. This receptor was obtained from a human donor with classical Hodgkin lymphoma. V gene TRBV6-1 combines with J gene TRBJ2-3; 15 positions agree with TRBD2. CDR3 amino acids: CASSDPGLAGGWSDTQYF. The CDR3 nucleotides are TGTGCCAGCAGTGATCCGGGACTAGCGGGAGGATGGTCGGATACGCAGTATTTT.